The 28 T cell receptor beta chains below all came from one sample that was sequenced in a study of T cell repertoires in cytomegalovirus infection. TCRdb passed the reads through MiXCR, listing each CDR3 protein once. The sample lists over 300,000 distinct CDR3 sequences; roughly 15% were seen once. What was sequenced was PBMCs. All receptors derive from a human donor in good health (CMV status not recorded). Some clones in this sample may be carry-over from other donors' samples.

The rearrangement links TRBV4-3 to TRBJ1-1, with D unresolved. This CDR3 has 18 amino acids. CDR1 and CDR2 (germline): LGHNA, YSLEER. The V end was cut by 3 bases, the J end by 2 bases, with 22 bases between. The DNA for the CDR3 is TGCGCCAGCAGCCAGGGCGGGTATATGGGATCTCGCAACACTGAAGCTTTCTTT. Its protein is CASSQGGYMGSRNTEAFF.

The rearrangement joins TRBV25-1 to TRBJ1-2; D gene ambiguous. The CDR3 covers 13 residues. Germline assignment: CDR1 MGHDK and CDR2 SYGVNS. V dropped 4 bases and J dropped 8 bases, with 14 bases sitting between them. The CDR3 nucleotides are TGTGCCAGCAGTGGTCCCGGATTTTACGGCTACACCTTC. It translates to CASSGPGFYGYTF.

Ten or more counts support this clonotype. The chain couples TRBV12-3 or TRBV12-4 to TRBJ1-1; the D is unclear. This CDR3 region has 14 residues. V lost 3 bases and J 2 bases, leaving 10 bases between the germline ends. CDR3 loop: CASSFSDRNTEAFF. DNA of the CDR3: TGTGCCAGCAGTTTCTCGGACCGAAACACTGAAGCTTTCTTT.

The chain is built from TRBV11-2 and TRBJ1-2; no definite D call. The germline CDR1 and CDR2 sequences are SGHAT and FQNNGV. This CDR3 region has 12 residues. V gave up 5 bases and J gave up 7 bases, with 11 bases separating them. The CDR3 region has the DNA TGTGCCAGCAGCCGGGAAGCGGGTGGCTACACCTTC. Residues: CASSREAGGYTF.

The genes are TRBV15 and TRBJ1-2; a possible D gene is TRBD1 (5 bases). Trimming shortened V by 1 base and J by 7 bases, and 13 bases separated the two germline ends. The CDR3 has 14 amino acids. Germline V CDR1 and CDR2: LNHNV, YYDKDF (reference sequence). The CDR3 nucleotides are TGTGCCACCAGCAGAGTTCCCCTAGACAGTGGCTACACCTTC. Translation: CATSRVPLDSGYTF.

This chain uses TRBV24-1 with TRBJ2-7, with D hard to call. This CDR3 has 9 residues. V was trimmed by 5 bases and J by 11 bases, leaving 6 bases between them. CDR1 and CDR2 (germline): KGHDR, SFDVKD. CDR3 DNA sequence: TGTGCCACCAGTGGTAGTAAGTACTTC. Its protein product is CATSGSKYF.

The CDR3 bases are TGTGCCAGCAGTTACCCGGTGGGACAGTCCTCCACCGGGGAGCTGTTTTTT. As protein: CASSYPVGQSSTGELFF. The rearrangement joins TRBV6-6 to TRBJ2-2, with 7 bases aligning to TRBD1. The CDR3 covers 17 residues. Germline values: CDR1 MNHNY, CDR2 SVGAGI (reference sequence). V lost 2 bases, J lost 4 bases, and 10 bases stayed unmatched.

This clonotype appeared a few times. This chain joins TRBV12-3 or TRBV12-4 and TRBJ2-1, with 8 bases identical to TRBD2. The CDR3 sequence is 15 residues long. V lost 3 bases and J lost 4; bases outside the gene matches: 5. The CDR3 spells CASSFHPSGYNEQFF. The CDR3 bases are TGTGCCAGCAGTTTTCATCCTAGCGGGTACAATGAGCAGTTCTTC.

V usage is TRBV28 and J usage is TRBJ1-3; unclear D gene. V was pared by 5 bases and J by 0 bases, with 17 bases between. This CDR3 has 17 amino acids. In germline, CDR1 is MDHEN, CDR2 SYDVKM. As DNA, the CDR3 is TGTGCCAGCAGTCCCCCCACGGAGTTACTCTCTGGAAACACCATATATTTT. Translating gives CASSPPTELLSGNTIYF. Variable domain in full (rest from reference TRBV28 and TRBJ1-3): DVKVTQSSRYLVKRTGEKVFLECVQDMDHENMFWYRQDPGLGLRLIYFSYDVKMKEKGDIPEGYSVSREKKERFSLILESASTNQTSMYLCASSPPTELLSGNTIYFGEGSWLTVV.

The table lists this clonotype with many counts. The chain uses TRBV6-5 and TRBJ2-5, with D possibly TRBD1 on 6 matching bases. Germline values: CDR1 MNHEY, CDR2 SVGAGI. Trimming took off 2 bases at V and 5 bases at J, with 12 bases between the two ends. This CDR3 contains 14 residues. CDR3 sequence: CASSYVRGAETQYF. CDR3 bases: TGTGCCAGCAGTTACGTCAGGGGCGCGGAGACCCAGTACTTC.

This clonotype was detected only once. The V call is TRBV4-2, the J call TRBJ1-1, with 7 bases lining up with TRBD1. The V gene's germline CDR1 is LGHNA and CDR2 YNFKEQ. The CDR3 loop spans 16 amino acids. V trimming: 4 bases; J trimming: 3 bases; junction bases outside the gene matches: 11. CDR3 amino acids: CASSRLTGEGDTEAFF. The DNA of the CDR3 is TGTGCCAGCAGCCGGCTAACAGGGGAGGGGGACACTGAAGCTTTCTTT.

V is TRBV6-2 or TRBV6-3 and J is TRBJ2-3, with D possibly matching TRBD1 (5 bases). V lost 5 bases and J lost 0, with 12 bases in between. Germline V gene data show CDR1 as MNHEY and CDR2 as SVGEGT. This CDR3 comprises 15 residues. CDR3 region: CASSDEGVSTDTQYF. In DNA form, the CDR3 reads TGTGCCAGCAGTGACGAAGGGGTGAGCACAGATACGCAGTATTTT.

This clonotype has at least ten counts. The V call is TRBV7-8, the J call TRBJ2-1; the match to TRBD1 covers 9 bases. The CDR3 loop spans 15 amino acids. Germline assignment: CDR1 SGHVS and CDR2 FQNEAQ. Losses at the gene ends were 1 base for V and 8 bases for J; bases not matched to a gene: 6. CDR3 region: CASSLVQGAFDEQFF. Written as DNA, the CDR3 is TGTGCCAGCAGCTTAGTACAGGGGGCCTTCGATGAGCAGTTCTTC.

This clonotype was recorded at least ten times. V is TRBV7-2 and J is TRBJ2-5; D is perhaps TRBD1 (5 bases). The germline gives CDR1 SGHTA, CDR2 FQGNSA. The CDR3 extends over 16 amino acids. V shed 2 bases and J shed 1 base, with 14 bases lying between them. CDR3 sequence reads: CASSLRAARVQETQYF. CDR3 bases: TGTGCCAGCAGCTTAAGGGCAGCCAGGGTCCAAGAGACCCAGTACTTC.

In its sample, this clonotype was seen many times. J is TRBJ1-6 and V is TRBV7-8; the D is unclear. This CDR3 comprises 16 residues. Germline CDR1 reads SGHVS; CDR2 reads FQNEAQ. Trimming removed 6 bases at V and 9 bases at J, with 21 bases between. The CDR3 DNA reads TGTGCCAGCAGTATTCCCTCCGGAGGGAGCGGTTCACCCCTCCACTTT. Translation gives CASSIPSGGSGSPLHF.

This clonotype was detected only a few times. The chain is built from TRBV28 and TRBJ2-5, with D perhaps TRBD1 (6 bases). Germline-derived CDR1 and CDR2 are MDHEN and SYDVKM. Deletions cut 7 bases from V and 5 bases from J, with 20 bases between. The CDR3 runs 15 residues. In nucleotides, the CDR3 is TGTGCCAGCACCCTTAGAAGGGGGATGGAGGAGACCCAGTACTTC. Its translation: CASTLRRGMEETQYF.

This clonotype showed up just a few times. V is TRBV6-1 and J is TRBJ1-3; weak D call: TRBD1 (5 bases). Trimming cost V 5 bases and J 2 bases, with 16 bases left between them. This CDR3 has 16 amino acids. Germline CDR1 is MNHNS and CDR2 is SASEGT. In nucleotides, the CDR3 is TGTGCCAGCAGTTCGGCGGCAGGGAGGCCTGGAAACACCATATATTTT. This gives the protein CASSSAAGRPGNTIYF.

This clonotype was observed a few times. The CDR3 region is CASASGNYGYTF. The CDR3 DNA follows: TGTGCCAGCGCTTCCGGGAACTATGGCTACACCTTC. The chain is built from TRBV6-2 or TRBV6-3 and TRBJ1-2; no definite D call. This CDR3 is built from 12 residues. V was trimmed by 8 bases and J by 2 bases, leaving 9 bases between them. Germline CDR1 MNHEY, CDR2 SVGEGT.

In this sample, this clonotype turned up many times. This chain joins TRBV10-3 and TRBJ2-3, with TRBD2 matching 11 bases. The CDR3 loop spans 16 amino acids. CDR1 is ENHRY and CDR2 is SYGVKD in the germline V gene. Germline trimming cut 2 bases from V and 1 base from J; bases unmatched to any gene: 2. DNA for the CDR3: TGTGCCATCAGTGAGCGGACTAGCGGGCGCACAGATACGCAGTATTTT. This codes for CAISERTSGRTDTQYF.

This clonotype was found many times. The V and J genes are TRBV6-6 and TRBJ1-1; 7 bases line up with TRBD1. The CDR3 consists of 17 residues. With V trimmed by 6 bases and J by 4 bases, 17 bases remained unmatched. The germline V gene has CDR1 MNHNY and CDR2 SVGAGI (reference sequence). CDR3 sequence: CASRTGRQGVVSTEAFF. CDR3 bases: TGTGCCAGCAGGACCGGACGACAGGGCGTAGTAAGCACTGAAGCTTTCTTT.

The J gene is TRBJ1-1, the V gene TRBV7-9; no firm D call. CDR3 length equals 14 residues. Germline CDR1 SEHNR, CDR2 FQNEAQ (reference sequence). Trimming stripped 6 bases from V and 3 bases from J, with 14 bases between. The CDR3 DNA follows: TGTGCCAGCAGGAGACGGATACCCGACACTGAAGCTTTCTTT. Translated, it gives CASRRRIPDTEAFF.

This clonotype was seen a few times. The rearrangement links TRBV5-6 to TRBJ2-1; TRBD1 matches 9 bases. From germline, CDR1 is SGHDT and CDR2 YYEEEE. The V gene end was trimmed by 4 bases and the J gene end by 5 bases; junction bases not matched to a gene: 13. The CDR3 has 17 amino acids. CDR3 protein: CASSPLGAGTGNNEQFF. The DNA of the CDR3 is TGTGCCAGCAGCCCCCTTGGAGCCGGGACAGGGAACAATGAGCAGTTCTTC.

This clonotype appeared many times. This chain uses TRBV7-2 with TRBJ1-4, with 8 nucleotides matching TRBD1. CDR3 size: 14 residues. Germline V CDR1 and CDR2: SGHTA, FQGNSA. The J segment lost 7 bases and the V segment lost 5 bases, leaving 6 bases of the junction unmatched. The CDR3 DNA reads as TGTGCCAGCAGCCCGGACAGGGCTGGTGAAAAACTGTTTTTT. It encodes CASSPDRAGEKLFF.

This clonotype was counted between two and nine times. The chain is built from TRBV29-1 and TRBJ2-1; D is ambiguous. CDR3 length: 13 residues. Germline-derived CDR1 and CDR2 are SQVTM and ANQGSEA. Deletions cut 7 bases from V and 3 bases from J, with 13 bases between. The CDR3 spells CSAEPQIYNEQFF. The DNA for the CDR3 is TGCAGCGCAGAACCACAGATCTACAATGAGCAGTTCTTC.

This clonotype has only a few counts. The chain couples TRBV20-1 to TRBJ2-1; 10 bases are a match to TRBD2. V gave up 3 bases and J gave up 7 bases; unmatched junction bases: 6. This CDR3 has 14 amino acids. The germline V gene has CDR1 DFQATT and CDR2 SNEGSKA (reference sequence). CDR3 residues: CSASDPSGGNEQFF. The CDR3 coding sequence is TGCAGTGCTAGTGACCCTAGCGGGGGAAATGAGCAGTTCTTC.

This clonotype was seen many times. The rearrangement links TRBV7-2 to TRBJ1-2, with D perhaps TRBD1 (5 bases). There are 13 residues in the CDR3. Germline V gene sequence: CDR1 SGHTA, CDR2 FQGNSA. V lost 4 bases and J lost 2, with 8 bases in between. The CDR3 DNA reads as TGTGCCAGCAGCTCCGGGACCAACTATGGCTACACCTTC. Protein product: CASSSGTNYGYTF.

This clonotype was detected only a few times. The chain combines TRBV6-1 with TRBJ1-5; 7 positions match TRBD1. Germline V gene lookup returns CDR1 MNHNS and CDR2 SASEGT. V gave up 5 bases and J gave up 7 bases; unmatched junction bases: 8. CDR3 length equals 14 residues. The CDR3 reads CASSSRTGVQPQHF. The DNA of the CDR3 is TGTGCCAGCAGTTCCCGCACAGGGGTCCAGCCCCAGCATTTT.

In this sample, this clonotype turned up many times. This chain connects TRBV28 to TRBJ2-1; 14 nucleotides agree with TRBD2. The CDR3 runs to 16 residues. The J segment lost 9 bases and the V segment lost 5 bases, leaving 9 bases of the junction unmatched. CDR1 MDHEN and CDR2 SYDVKM come from the germline V gene. This CDR3 reads CASSLLTSGGAGEQFF. The CDR3, as DNA: TGTGCCAGCAGTCTGTTGACTAGCGGGGGGGCCGGTGAGCAGTTCTTC.